This T cell receptor (beta chain) is drawn from a study of Ad26.COV2.S vaccination and SARS-CoV-2 variants (dated by TCRdb to the early 2020s). Context from the whole study: TCRbeta repertoire sequencing was used to assess the specificity and breadth of SARS-CoV-2-reactive T cell receptors after Ad26.COV2.S vaccination. A total of approximately 30 samples were included in the TCR-sequenced set, comprising around 19 Ad26.COV2.S vaccine recipients, 5 placebo recipients and 8 SARS-CoV-2 convalescent individuals. Beyond this particular receptor, the publication reports: After vaccination, substantial breadth of spike-specific CD8+ and CD4+ T cell responses was reported. Ad26.COV2.S recipients had higher spike-specific TCR breadth than placebo recipients (P = 0.0014). It was noted by the authors that total T cell responses may have been underestimated by the TCR breadth and depth analyses. Vaccine and placebo recipients had similar non-spike TCR breadth, a finding consistent with the vaccine containing only spike.

About this clone itself: Its antigen is currently not known. Per-base quality was not reported, and no clone a single base away is much larger than it.

TCRbeta CDR3 regions were sequenced with the immunoSEQ Assay. After extraction, genomic DNA underwent amplification by bias-controlled multiplex PCR, followed by high-throughput sequencing. The authors' analysis ran thus. To quantify the absolute abundance of each unique TCRbeta CDR3 region, sequences were collapsed and filtered. T cell fraction was estimated by normalizing TCRbeta template counts to usable DNA, which was measured by amplifying reference genes present in all nucleated cells. Repertoire TCRs were annotated as SARS-CoV-2-specific by exact matching of V gene, CDR3 amino acid sequence and J gene to a known reactive TCR set. The reference SARS-CoV-2 TCR set was derived from MIRA and filtered for enrichment in COVID-19-positive ImmuneCODE repertoires, a step that removed public or cross-reactive TCRs. Using the MIRA antigens, annotated TCRs were further analysed by specific ORF or by position within an ORF. Depth was the summed frequency of annotated unique rearrangements, while breadth was defined as annotated unique rearrangements over total unique productive rearrangements. Group comparisons of TCR breadth used two-sided Wilcoxon rank-sum tests. TCRdb took this table from immuneACCESS and kept in-frame rearrangements with V and J called. Such tables lack part of the clones; where checked against another copy, unresolved V genes explain under half of the gap, and the rest is unexplained. V, J and clone size derive from that table, while D and trimming were established from the DNA sequence. The sample table holds over 130,000 clones, of which just over 85% were seen once. Of the sample, 5% falls within the top ten clones.

The trim is 5 bases for V and 7 bases for J, with a gap of 17 bases between the germline ends. Based on the germline V gene (reference sequence), the CDR1 and CDR2 sequences are LNHNV and YYDKDF. The CDR3 has 14 amino acids, counting the end cysteine and phenylalanine. Solely the CDR3 DNA is kept, with 42 bases framed from the first base. According to the study, the label for this sample's time point signals: individuals recovered from natural SARS-CoV-2 infection. The rearranged segments are TRBV15 and TRBJ1-2; the D segment could be TRBD1, given 5 matching bases. This sequence originates from a human donor who had recovered from COVID-19. This sample comprised peripheral blood, obtained after recovery from COVID-19. The encoded CDR3 is CATSGLDTPGGYTF. The sequenced DNA: TGTGCCACCAGCGGCCTGGACACGCCGGGTGGCTACACCTTC.